Presented here are 20 T cell receptor beta chains from one specimen sequenced in a study of blood T cells in healthy people across ages. Next came a second PCR, run for roughly 6 to 11 cycles, which used a sample-barcoded 5' primer along with a J-beta primer mix. TCRdb re-called the 5' RACE reads with MiXCR, one entry per CDR3 protein. This table has about 1.6 million distinct CDR3 sequences, almost 35% appearing once. Specimen: blood. These receptors were taken from a woman between 25 and 40 years old in good health.

Comment on this clonotype: A much larger clone differs by one base, so this may be a read error. This CDR3 is CSVEDSGGRYEQYF. CDR3 nucleotide sequence: TGCAGCGTTGAAGATAGCGGGGGTAGGTACGAGCAGTACTTC. The V call is TRBV29-1, the J call TRBJ2-4; the match to TRBD2 covers 9 bases. TRBJ2-7 matches the DNA end more closely, so the J call is doubtful. This CDR3 has 14 residues. Germline assignment: CDR1 SQVTM and CDR2 ANQGSEA.

The table lists this clonotype with a few counts. The gene calls are TRBV12-3 or TRBV12-4 and TRBJ1-2, with D tentatively TRBD1 (5 bases). The CDR3 loop spans 15 amino acids. V was pared by 7 bases and J by 10 bases, with 25 bases between. Here the CDR3 DNA reads TGTGCCAGCACTCTAGGGGCCGGACCTGAGAGCGACTACACCTTC. Protein sequence: CASTLGAGPESDYTF.

This clonotype was counted only a few times. The chain carries TRBV7-9 and TRBJ2-4, with 11 bases aligning to TRBD2. V shed 1 base, J shed 8 bases, and the junction held 10 bases outside the gene matches. The CDR3 totals 17 residues. Germline V CDR1 and CDR2: SEHNR, FQNEAQ (reference sequence). CDR3 DNA: TGTGCCAGCAGCTTAGAATTTAGCGGGAGGGCCGACGACATTCAGTACTTC. It is translated as CASSLEFSGRADDIQYF.

This clonotype was observed a few times. The rearrangement links TRBV4-1 to TRBJ2-7; D is possibly TRBD2 (6 bases). This CDR3 region has 13 residues. CDR1 is MGHRA and CDR2 is YSYEKL in the germline V gene. Trimming removed 6 bases from V and 1 base from J, with 10 bases in between. The CDR3 DNA is TGCGCCAGCAGTTGGGAGGAGTCCTACGAGCAGTACTTC. Translation: CASSWEESYEQYF.

This sequence joins TRBV4-1 and TRBJ2-3, with TRBD1 matching 10 bases. The CDR3 spans 15 residues. Germline CDR1 is MGHRA and CDR2 is YSYEKL. V dropped 0 bases and J dropped 11; count of bases not matched to a gene: 8. CDR3: CASSQEPGQGQEQYF. The CDR3 coding sequence is TGCGCCAGCAGCCAAGAACCGGGACAGGGGCAGGAGCAGTATTTT.

Many counts were recorded for this clonotype. The chain carries TRBV5-5 and TRBJ1-1; no clear D gene. Germline lookup yields CDR1 SGHKS and CDR2 YYEKEE (reference sequence). The ends were cut back, 4 bases at V and 0 bases at J, with 13 bases in the middle. This CDR3 region has 15 residues. The CDR3 is CASSPDIALNTEAFF. CDR3 bases: TGTGCCAGCAGCCCCGACATAGCTCTGAACACTGAAGCTTTCTTT.

This clonotype turned up a few times. The V call is TRBV29-1, the J call TRBJ1-2; no definite D call. This CDR3 has 13 amino acids. Between the trimmed V and J ends, which lost 6 bases and 4 bases, there was a span of 15 bases. Per the germline V gene, CDR1 is SQVTM and CDR2 is ANQGSEA. The chain's CDR3 is CSVRTVLSYGYTF. The CDR3 DNA sequence: TGCAGCGTCCGGACGGTGCTTAGCTATGGCTACACCTTC.

This clonotype appeared a few times. This chain connects TRBV20-1 to TRBJ2-3; 8 bases agree with TRBD2. CDR3 length: 17 residues. V lost 0 bases, J lost 3 bases, and 11 bases stayed unmatched. Germline assignment: CDR1 DFQATT and CDR2 SNEGSKA (reference sequence). Here the CDR3 reads CSARDQFSAGVTDTQYF. The CDR3 nucleotides are TGCAGTGCTAGAGATCAATTCTCAGCGGGAGTAACAGATACGCAGTATTTT.

The CDR3 DNA reads as TGCAGTGCTAGAGAGGGACTAGCGGATCTTTGCGGGAATGAGCAGTTCTTC. Its protein product is CSAREGLADLCGNEQFF. The chain recombines TRBV20-1 with TRBJ2-1, with TRBD2 matching over 11 bases. Germline trimming cut 0 bases from V and 7 bases from J; bases unmatched to any gene: 11. The germline gives CDR1 DFQATT, CDR2 SNEGSKA (reference sequence). The CDR3 has 17 amino acids.

V is TRBV7-9 and J is TRBJ1-5; 7 bases are a match to TRBD1. Trimming at V came to 1 base and at J to 7 bases, leaving 7 bases not matched to a gene. Germline V gene sequence: CDR1 SEHNR, CDR2 FQNEAQ (reference sequence). The CDR3 runs 15 residues. DNA for the CDR3: TGTGCCAGCAGCTTAGAGGGGGCAGGAGGGCAGCCCCAGCATTTT. This translates into CASSLEGAGGQPQHF. Filled out from reference TRBV7-9 and TRBJ1-5, the complete variable domain reads DTGVSQNPRHKITKRGQNVTFRCDPISEHNRLYWYRQTLGQGPEFLTYFQNEAQLEKSRLLSDRFSAERPKGSFSTLEIQRTEQGDSAMYLCASSLEGAGGQPQHFGDGTRLSIL.

This clonotype was observed a few times. The chain carries TRBV7-3 and TRBJ2-3; 15 bases map to TRBD2. Germline assignment: CDR1 SGHTA and CDR2 FQGTGA. This CDR3 region has 17 residues. With V trimmed by 4 bases and J by 4 bases, 6 bases remained unmatched. Here the CDR3 DNA reads TGTGCCAGCAGCTCCGGACTAGCGGGGGGGCCGCCAGATACGCAGTATTTT. It codes for CASSSGLAGGPPDTQYF.

This clonotype showed up many times. This chain joins TRBV6-5 and TRBJ2-3; D remains ambiguous. Germline V CDR1 and CDR2: MNHEY, SVGAGI. Trimming shortened V by 4 bases and J by 2 bases, and 7 bases separated the two germline ends. The CDR3 is 13 amino acids. The CDR3 nucleotides are TGTGCCAGCAGTTTAGTTATCACAGATACGCAGTATTTT. This translates into CASSLVITDTQYF.

This clonotype showed up just a few times. This sequence joins TRBV25-1 and TRBJ1-2; no clear D gene. Germline CDR1 and CDR2: MGHDK and SYGVNS. Trimming removed 2 bases at V and 7 bases at J, with 8 bases between. This CDR3 comprises 12 residues. CDR3 region: CASSEAGFGYTF. The CDR3 nucleotides are TGTGCCAGCAGTGAAGCGGGATTTGGCTACACCTTC.

This clonotype appeared a few times. For the CDR3, the DNA is TGCGCCAGCAGCCAGGGACCGCCGCGCGAGACCCAGTACTTC. Amino acids: CASSQGPPRETQYF. The rearrangement links TRBV4-1 to TRBJ2-5, with D possibly called TRBD1 or TRBD2 (5 bases each). V lost 3 bases, J lost 5 bases, and 13 bases lay in between. CDR3 length: 14 amino acids. Germline lookup yields CDR1 MGHRA and CDR2 YSYEKL.

The chain carries TRBV6-2 or TRBV6-3 and TRBJ2-3, with 8 bases aligning to TRBD2. CDR1 and CDR2 from the germline V gene are MNHEY and SVGEGT. The V gene end was trimmed by 2 bases and the J gene end by 1 base; junction bases not matched to a gene: 8. This CDR3 region has 17 residues. CDR3 region: CASSYLPEAGGTDTQYF. The DNA for the CDR3 is TGTGCCAGCAGTTACCTCCCCGAAGCGGGGGGCACAGATACGCAGTATTTT.

V gene TRBV9 combines with J gene TRBJ2-5; possibly TRBD2 for D (5 bases). Trimming cost V 0 bases and J 4 bases, with 13 bases left between them. Per the germline V gene, CDR1 is SGDLS and CDR2 is YYNGEE. The length of the CDR3 is 15 residues. CDR3 DNA sequence: TGTGCCAGCAGCGTAGGGGAGCGCCGGAGAGAGACCCAGTACTTC. Amino acids: CASSVGERRRETQYF. Together with reference TRBV9 and TRBJ2-5, the CDR3 gives the full variable domain: DSGVTQTPKHLITATGQRVTLRCSPRSGDLSVYWYQQSLDQGLQFLIQYYNGEERAKGNILERFSAQQFPDLHSELNLSSLELGDSALYFCASSVGERRRETQYFGPGTRLLVL.

Regarding this clonotype: A clone one base away is much larger, so this may be a read error. The rearrangement joins TRBV29-1 to TRBJ2-3; possibly TRBD2 for D (6 bases). The germline V gene encodes CDR1 SQVTM and CDR2 ANQGSEA. Trimming took 3 bases from V and 5 from J, leaving 18 bases between them. CDR3 size: 15 residues. The CDR3 nucleotides are TGCAGCGTTGAGGGGGGAGTCTATGGAGTAGATACGCAGTATTTT. It encodes CSVEGGVYGVDTQYF.

Only a few counts were recorded for this clonotype. This chain joins TRBV20-1 and TRBJ2-1; 9 bases map to TRBD2. Losses at the gene ends were 8 bases for V and 5 bases for J; bases not matched to a gene: 7. Germline V CDR1 and CDR2: DFQATT, SNEGSKA (reference sequence). The CDR3 is 13 residues long. The CDR3 sequence: CSHSGRANNEQFF. The CDR3 bases are TGCAGTCATAGCGGGAGAGCAAACAATGAGCAGTTCTTC.

Details on this clonotype: Relative to the germline gene, one junction end is altered; a read error may explain this. CDR3 region: CASSQRDPDLNGQFF. CDR3 DNA: TGTGCCAGCAGCCAGAGGGACCCGGACCTTAATGGGCAGTTCTTC. J is TRBJ2-1 and V is TRBV14; TRBD1 or TRBD2 may be the D gene (5 bases each). Germline V gene data show CDR1 as SGHDN and CDR2 as FVKESK. This CDR3 contains 15 residues.

In regard to this clonotype: One junction end disagrees with the germline gene, perhaps due to a read error. This chain links TRBV10-3 with TRBJ1-2; tentatively, D is TRBD1 (6 bases). The CDR3 consists of 15 residues. Per the germline V gene, CDR1 is ENHRY and CDR2 is SYGVKD. CDR3 sequence: CAINESLDSVNGYTF. The CDR3 DNA follows: TGTGCCATCAATGAGTCCCTGGACAGTGTGAATGGCTACACCTTC.